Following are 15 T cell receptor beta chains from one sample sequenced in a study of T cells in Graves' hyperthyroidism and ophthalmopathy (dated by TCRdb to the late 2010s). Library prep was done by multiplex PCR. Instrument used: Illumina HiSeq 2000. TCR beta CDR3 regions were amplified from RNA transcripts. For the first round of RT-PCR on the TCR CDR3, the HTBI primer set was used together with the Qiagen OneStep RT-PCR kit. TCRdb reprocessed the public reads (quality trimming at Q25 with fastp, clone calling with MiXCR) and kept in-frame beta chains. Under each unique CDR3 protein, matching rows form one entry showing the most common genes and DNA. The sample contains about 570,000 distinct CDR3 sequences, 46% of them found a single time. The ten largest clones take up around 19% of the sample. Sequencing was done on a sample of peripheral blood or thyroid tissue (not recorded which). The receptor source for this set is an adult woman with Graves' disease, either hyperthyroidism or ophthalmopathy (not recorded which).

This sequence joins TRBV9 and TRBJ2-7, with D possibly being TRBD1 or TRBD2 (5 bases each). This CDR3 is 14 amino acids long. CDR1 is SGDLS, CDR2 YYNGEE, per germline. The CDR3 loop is CARARATGGYEQYF. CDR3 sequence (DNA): TGTGCTAGAGCGCGGGCAACTGGGGGTTACGAGCAGTACTTC. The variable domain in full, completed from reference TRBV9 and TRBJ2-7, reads DSGVTQTPKHLITATGQRVTLRCSPRSGDLSVYWYQQSLDQGLQFLIQYYNGEERAKGNILERFSAQQFPDLHSELNLSSLELGDSALYFCARARATGGYEQYFGPGTRLTVT.

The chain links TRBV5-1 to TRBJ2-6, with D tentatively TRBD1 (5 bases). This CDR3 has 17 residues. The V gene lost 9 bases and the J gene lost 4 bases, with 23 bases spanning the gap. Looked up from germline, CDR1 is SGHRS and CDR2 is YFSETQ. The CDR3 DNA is TGCGCCACCTCGGTAGGGGCCAGGTTCCTCGGGGCCAACGTCCTGACTTTC. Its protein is CATSVGARFLGANVLTF.

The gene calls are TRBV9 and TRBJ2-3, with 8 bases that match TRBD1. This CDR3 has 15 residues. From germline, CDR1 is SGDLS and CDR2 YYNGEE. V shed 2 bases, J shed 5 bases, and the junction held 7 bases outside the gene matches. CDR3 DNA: TGTGCCAGCAGCGTGGGACAGGCTCGGAGAGATACGCAGTATTTT. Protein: CASSVGQARRDTQYF.

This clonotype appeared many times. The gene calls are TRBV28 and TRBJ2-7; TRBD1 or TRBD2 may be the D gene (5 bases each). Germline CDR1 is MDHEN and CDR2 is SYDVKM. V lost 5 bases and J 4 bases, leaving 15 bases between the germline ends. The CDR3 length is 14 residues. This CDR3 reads CASSTGRERYEQYF. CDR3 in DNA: TGTGCCAGCAGTACGGGACGAGAAAGGTACGAGCAGTACTTC. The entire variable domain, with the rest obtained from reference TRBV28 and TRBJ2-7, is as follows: DVKVTQSSRYLVKRTGEKVFLECVQDMDHENMFWYRQDPGLGLRLIYFSYDVKMKEKGDIPEGYSVSREKKERFSLILESASTNQTSMYLCASSTGRERYEQYFGPGTRLTVT.

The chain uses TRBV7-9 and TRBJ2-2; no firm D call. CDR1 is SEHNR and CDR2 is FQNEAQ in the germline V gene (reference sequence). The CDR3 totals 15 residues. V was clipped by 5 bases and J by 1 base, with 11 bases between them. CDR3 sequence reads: CASSRSAVNTGELFF. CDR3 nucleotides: TGTGCCAGCAGCCGGTCGGCGGTGAACACCGGGGAGCTGTTTTTT.

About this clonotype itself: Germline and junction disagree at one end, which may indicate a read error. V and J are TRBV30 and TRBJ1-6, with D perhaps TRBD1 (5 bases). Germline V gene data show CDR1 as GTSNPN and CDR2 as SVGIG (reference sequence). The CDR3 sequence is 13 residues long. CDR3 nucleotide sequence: TGTGCCTGGAGAGGGGCCAGCAATTCACCCCTCCGCTTT. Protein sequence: CAWRGASNSPLRF.

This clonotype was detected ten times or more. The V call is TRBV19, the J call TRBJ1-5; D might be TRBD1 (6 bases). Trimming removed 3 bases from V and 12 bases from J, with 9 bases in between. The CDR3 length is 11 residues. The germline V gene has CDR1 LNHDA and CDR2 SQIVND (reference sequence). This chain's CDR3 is CASSMGHIQHF. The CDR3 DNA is TGTGCCAGTAGTATGGGACACATCCAGCATTTT.

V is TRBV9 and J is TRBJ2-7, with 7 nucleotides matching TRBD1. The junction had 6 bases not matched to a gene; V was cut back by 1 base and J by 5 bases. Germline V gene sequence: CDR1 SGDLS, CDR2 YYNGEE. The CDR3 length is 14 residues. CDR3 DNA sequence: TGTGCCAGCAGCGTAAAGGGGGCGCCGGACGAGCAGTACTTC. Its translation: CASSVKGAPDEQYF.

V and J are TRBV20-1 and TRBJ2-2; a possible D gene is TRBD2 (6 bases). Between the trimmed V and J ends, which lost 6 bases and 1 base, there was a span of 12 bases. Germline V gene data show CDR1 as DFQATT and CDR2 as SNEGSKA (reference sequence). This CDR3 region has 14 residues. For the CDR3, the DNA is TGCAGTGCCCCCGCCGGGGGGAACACCGGGGAGCTGTTTTTT. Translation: CSAPAGGNTGELFF.

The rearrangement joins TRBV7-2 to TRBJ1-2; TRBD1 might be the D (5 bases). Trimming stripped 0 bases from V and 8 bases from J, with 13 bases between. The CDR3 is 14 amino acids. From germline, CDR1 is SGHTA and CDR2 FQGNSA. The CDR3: CASSLAQALGGYTF. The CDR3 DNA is TGTGCCAGCAGCTTAGCACAGGCCTTGGGCGGCTACACCTTC.

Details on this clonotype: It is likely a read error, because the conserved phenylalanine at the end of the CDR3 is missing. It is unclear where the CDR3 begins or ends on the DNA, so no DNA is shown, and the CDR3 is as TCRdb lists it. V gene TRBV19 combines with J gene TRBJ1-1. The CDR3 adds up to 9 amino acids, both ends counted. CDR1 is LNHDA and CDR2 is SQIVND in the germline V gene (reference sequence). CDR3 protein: CASNEGVLQ.

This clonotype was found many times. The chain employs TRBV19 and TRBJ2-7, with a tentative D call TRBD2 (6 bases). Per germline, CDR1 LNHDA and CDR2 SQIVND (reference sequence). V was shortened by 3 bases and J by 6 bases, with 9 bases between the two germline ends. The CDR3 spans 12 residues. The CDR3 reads CASSIAGSEQYF. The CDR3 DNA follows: TGTGCCAGTAGTATTGCGGGGAGCGAGCAGTACTTC.

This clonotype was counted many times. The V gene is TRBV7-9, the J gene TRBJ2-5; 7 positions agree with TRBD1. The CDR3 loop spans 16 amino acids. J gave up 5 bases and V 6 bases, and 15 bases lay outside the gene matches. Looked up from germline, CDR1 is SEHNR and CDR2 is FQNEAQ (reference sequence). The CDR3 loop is CASSTRDRVNAETQYF. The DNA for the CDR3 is TGTGCCAGCAGTACCCGAGACAGGGTCAATGCGGAGACCCAGTACTTC.

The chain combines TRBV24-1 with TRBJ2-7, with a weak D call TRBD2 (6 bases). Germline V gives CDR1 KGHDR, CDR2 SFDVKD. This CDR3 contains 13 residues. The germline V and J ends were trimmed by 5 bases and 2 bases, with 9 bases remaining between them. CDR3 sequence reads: CATSAGGTYEQYF. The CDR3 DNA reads TGTGCCACCAGTGCCGGGGGTACCTACGAGCAGTACTTC.

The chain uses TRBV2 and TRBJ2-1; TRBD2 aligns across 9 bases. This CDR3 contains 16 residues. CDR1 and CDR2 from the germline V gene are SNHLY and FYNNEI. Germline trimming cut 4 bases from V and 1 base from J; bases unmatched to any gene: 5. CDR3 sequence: CASSGVAGGSYNEQFF. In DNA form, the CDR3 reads TGTGCCAGCAGTGGTGTCGCGGGAGGGTCCTACAATGAGCAGTTCTTC.